This T cell receptor beta chain emerged from a study of T cell responses to AZD1222 COVID-19 vaccine. TCRdb's table, derived via immunoSEQ multiplex PCR, lists solely in-frame clones and lacks some. In the table there are tens of thousands of clones, approximately 89% of which are singletons. As for this clone: As yet, its antigen is unknown.

The study, taken as a whole, reports: Scientists sampled the repertoires only once the peak T cell response had passed.

V was shortened by 1 base and J by 2 bases, with 7 bases between the two germline ends. The CDR3 extends over 14 amino acids. Germline V gene sequence: CDR1 LNHNV, CDR2 YYDKDF (reference sequence). Sequences were derived from peripheral blood, sampled 28 days after the second AZD1222 dose. This clonotype originated in an adult who received the AZD1222 COVID-19 vaccine. The V call is TRBV15, the J call TRBJ2-3; possible D gene TRBD2, 5 bases. CDR3: CATSRVDFTDTQYF. CDR3 nucleotide sequence: TGTGCCACCAGCAGAGTGGACTTCACAGATACGCAGTATTTT.